These 23 T cell receptor beta chains came from one sample sequenced in a study of blood T cell repertoires in COVID-19. The protocol was immunoSEQ multiplex PCR, while the TCRdb copy is restricted to in-frame clones and leaves out a portion. The sample carries around 100,000 clones, around 83% recorded once. Sequencing used peripheral blood. These receptors all stem from a woman aged 55-69 years with COVID-19, enrolled during active disease.

V and J are TRBV7-9 and TRBJ2-2, with 8 bases identical to TRBD1. Germline trimming cut 11 bases from V and 5 bases from J; bases unmatched to any gene: 4. The CDR3 sequence is 12 residues long. In germline, CDR1 is SEHNR, CDR2 FQNEAQ (reference sequence). In nucleotides, the CDR3 is TGTGCCGCGGGGACAGGAACCGGGGAGCTGTTTTTT. Its protein product is CAAGTGTGELFF.

As DNA, the CDR3 is TGCGCCAGCAGTGAGTTAGCTAACACCGGGGAGCTGTTTTTT. Protein sequence: CASSELANTGELFF. The V gene is TRBV10-2, the J gene TRBJ2-2; D gene unclear. The CDR3 consists of 14 residues. V lost 1 base, J lost 2 bases, and 5 bases lay in between. The germline CDR1 and CDR2 sequences are WSHSY and SAAADI.

The chain combines TRBV7-9 with TRBJ2-1; 12 bases map to TRBD2. V lost 2 bases and J lost 2; bases outside the gene matches: 1. The germline gives CDR1 SEHNR, CDR2 FQNEAQ (reference sequence). CDR3 size: 16 residues. The CDR3 DNA reads TGTGCCAGCAGCTTACTAGCGGGGGGGACCTACAATGAGCAGTTCTTC. Amino acid sequence: CASSLLAGGTYNEQFF.

Only one count was recorded for this clone. The CDR3 coding sequence is TGTGCCAGCAGTCCTTATCTAACCTACGAGCAGTACTTC. This translates into CASSPYLTYEQYF. The chain carries TRBV27 and TRBJ2-7; no reliable D call. CDR1 is MNHEY, CDR2 SMNVEV, per germline (reference sequence). The V and J ends lost 5 bases and 2 bases respectively, with 10 bases between them. CDR3 length equals 13 residues.

This chain links TRBV4-1 with TRBJ2-7, with TRBD1 matching 9 bases. J gave up 1 base and V 4 bases, and 8 bases lay outside the gene matches. The CDR3 loop spans 16 amino acids. Per germline, CDR1 MGHRA and CDR2 YSYEKL. The CDR3 DNA sequence: TGCGCCAGCAGCCGGACCTGGGGACAGGGATCCTACGAGCAGTACTTC. This codes for CASSRTWGQGSYEQYF.

The sample holds one count of this clone. The J gene is TRBJ1-1, the V gene TRBV11-3; D is perhaps TRBD1 (5 bases). The ends were cut back, 5 bases at V and 2 bases at J, with 9 bases in the middle. The CDR3 totals 13 residues. CDR1 and CDR2 (germline): SGHNT, YENEEA. The CDR3 nucleotides are TGTGCCAGCAGCCCCCAGGGAAACACTGAAGCTTTCTTT. This sequence encodes CASSPQGNTEAFF.

This chain connects TRBV29-1 to TRBJ1-1, with D perhaps matching TRBD1 (6 bases). V shed 6 bases and J shed 2 bases, with 13 bases lying between them. Germline CDR1 reads SQVTM; CDR2 reads ANQGSEA. The CDR3 length is 13 residues. CDR3 nucleotide sequence: TGCAGCGTGCTACAGGGTGACAACACTGAAGCTTTCTTT. Residues: CSVLQGDNTEAFF.

The V call is TRBV29-1, the J call TRBJ1-1; no definite D call. CDR1 is SQVTM and CDR2 is ANQGSEA in the germline V gene. Between the trimmed V and J ends, which lost 4 bases and 2 bases, there was a span of 2 bases. The CDR3 sequence is 10 residues long. The CDR3 region has the DNA TGCAGCGTTGCAAACACTGAAGCTTTCTTT. Its translation is CSVANTEAFF.

CDR3 amino acids: CASSQDTTGTGFYTF. In nucleotides, the CDR3 is TGTGCCAGCAGCCAAGATACTACGGGGACAGGGTTCTACACCTTC. The chain recombines TRBV3-1 (or the pseudogene TRBV3-2) with TRBJ1-2; 9 nucleotides align to TRBD1. The CDR3 totals 15 residues. V lost 0 bases to trimming and J lost 10 bases; unmatched junction nucleotides: 9. Germline values: CDR1 LGHDT, CDR2 YNNKEL (reference sequence).

This chain connects TRBV5-4 to TRBJ1-3; TRBD1 matches 7 bases. Germline V CDR1 and CDR2: SGHNT, YYREEE (reference sequence). The junction had 0 bases not matched to a gene; V was cut back by 3 bases and J by 0 bases. The CDR3 totals 14 residues. CDR3 DNA sequence: TGTGCCAGCAGCTGGGACAGCTCTGGAAACACCATATATTTT. Residues: CASSWDSSGNTIYF.

The genes are TRBV21-1 and TRBJ2-1; no check of the table's D call, TRBD2, against the DNA was made. TRBV21-1 is annotated as a pseudogene. CDR3 length equals 15 residues. Here the CDR3 reads CASSRLAGGPYEQFF. CDR3 in DNA: TGTGCCAGCAGCCGACTAGCGGGGGGGCCCTATGAGCAGTTCTTC.

Turning to this clone: A much larger clone differs from this one at a single base, so this may be a read error. At the DNA level, this CDR3 is encoded by other sequences in the same sample as well. V usage is TRBV12-5 and J usage is TRBJ2-5, with D perhaps matching TRBD2 (7 bases). V lost 11 bases and J lost 2, with 27 bases in between. CDR3 length equals 17 residues. Per the germline V gene, CDR1 is LGHNT and CDR2 is FRNRAP. The CDR3 nucleotides read TGTGCTCGGGGTTGGGGGGGCACAGGAGGGGAACAAGAGACCCAGTACTTC. Protein sequence: CARGWGGTGGEQETQYF.

The chain employs TRBV24-1 and TRBJ1-4, with 9 bases lining up with TRBD1. The CDR3 length is 14 residues. CDR1 and CDR2 (germline): KGHDR, SFDVKD. V was pared by 5 bases and J by 8 bases, with 5 bases of the junction left unmatched. The CDR3: CATSGGTGSEKLFF. The CDR3 DNA follows: TGTGCCACCAGTGGCGGGACAGGGTCCGAAAAACTGTTTTTT.

The chain recombines TRBV20-1 with TRBJ2-7; D not certain. Trimming removed 3 bases at V and 0 bases at J, with 15 bases between. Germline V gene lookup returns CDR1 DFQATT and CDR2 SNEGSKA (reference sequence). This CDR3 contains 15 residues. CDR3 DNA sequence: TGCAGTGCTAGTGAAGTTGTGGGCGACTCCTACGAGCAGTACTTC. It is translated as CSASEVVGDSYEQYF.

The rearrangement joins TRBV27 to TRBJ2-4; 8 bases are shared with TRBD2. The germline V gene has CDR1 MNHEY and CDR2 SMNVEV (reference sequence). V lost 1 base to trimming and J lost 4 bases; unmatched junction nucleotides: 3. The CDR3 length is 15 residues. CDR3 sequence (DNA): TGTGCCAGCAGTTTATTCGGGGGGGGTAAAAACATTCAGTACTTC. This sequence encodes CASSLFGGGKNIQYF.

This clone has more than one count but fewer than ten. The rearrangement joins TRBV18 to TRBJ2-1; 8 bases align to TRBD2. The CDR3 has 16 residues. The V segment lost 2 bases and the J segment 0 bases; nucleotides outside the gene matches: 3. In germline, CDR1 is KGHSH, CDR2 LQKENI. DNA of the CDR3: TGTGCCAGCTCACCAGAGCGGGGGAGCTCCTACAATGAGCAGTTCTTC. Amino acids: CASSPERGSSYNEQFF.

V gene TRBV10-2 combines with J gene TRBJ1-5, with 7 bases identical to TRBD1. CDR1 and CDR2 from the germline V gene are WSHSY and SAAADI. The length of the CDR3 is 14 residues. The V gene end was trimmed by 6 bases and the J gene end by 3 bases; junction bases not matched to a gene: 5. The DNA of the CDR3 is TGCGCCAGCAGGGATACAGGGGTCAATCAGCCCCAGCATTTT. Translating gives CASRDTGVNQPQHF.

J is TRBJ2-3 and V is TRBV28; 7 bases are shared with TRBD2. Trimming took 2 bases from V and 1 from J; bases not matched to a gene: 6. The CDR3 consists of 16 residues. Germline CDR1 and CDR2: MDHEN and SYDVKM. The CDR3 DNA sequence: TGTGCCAGCAGTTTAATTCCGGCGGGGGGCACAGATACGCAGTATTTT. Amino acid sequence: CASSLIPAGGTDTQYF.

The CDR3 DNA reads as TGTGCCAGCAGTTACACGAGGGTATCTCAGCCCCAGCATTTT. Residues: CASSYTRVSQPQHF. The V gene is TRBV6-5, the J gene TRBJ1-5; D ambiguous. V was clipped by 2 bases and J by 6 bases, with 11 bases between them. The CDR3 runs 14 residues. Germline V gene lookup returns CDR1 MNHEY and CDR2 SVGAGI.

The chain recombines TRBV6-1 with TRBJ2-7; 7 bases are a match to TRBD1. The germline V gene encodes CDR1 MNHNS and CDR2 SASEGT. V lost 1 base to trimming and J lost 4 bases; unmatched junction nucleotides: 1. CDR3 length equals 13 residues. The CDR3 DNA sequence: TGTGCCAGCAGTGAAGACAGGGGTTACGAGCAGTACTTC. It specifies CASSEDRGYEQYF.

CDR3 in amino acids: CASSPRGLGEKLFF. For the CDR3, the DNA is TGTGCCAGTAGTCCCAGGGGGCTGGGAGAAAAACTGTTTTTT. The chain carries TRBV19 and TRBJ1-4; 8 nucleotides match TRBD1. This CDR3 is built from 14 residues. With V trimmed by 5 bases and J by 8 bases, 7 bases remained unmatched. Germline V CDR1 and CDR2: LNHDA, SQIVND (reference sequence). Full variable domain (outside the CDR3, taken from reference TRBV19 and TRBJ1-4): DGGITQSPKYLFRKEGQNVTLSCEQNLNHDAMYWYRQDPGQGLRLIYYSQIVNDFQKGDIAEGYSVSREKKESFPLTVTSAQKNPTAFYLCASSPRGLGEKLFFGSGTQLSVL.

This clone occurred once. The gene calls are TRBV7-9 and TRBJ2-7; 7 nucleotides line up with TRBD1. The CDR3 consists of 14 residues. The V gene end was trimmed by 5 bases and the J gene end by 3 bases; junction bases not matched to a gene: 7. Germline V gene sequence: CDR1 SEHNR, CDR2 FQNEAQ (reference sequence). The CDR3 DNA reads as TGTGCCAGCAGCCAGGGGGTGCGGAACTACGAGCAGTACTTC. Amino acids: CASSQGVRNYEQYF.

This clone was counted a single time. The gene calls are TRBV7-3 and TRBJ2-7, with 7 bases fitting TRBD2. V lost 6 bases and J lost 7; bases outside the gene matches: 6. Germline CDR1 and CDR2: SGHTA and FQGTGA. The CDR3 has 12 residues. CDR3 protein: CASSFPGGEQYF. CDR3 bases: TGTGCCAGCAGTTTCCCGGGGGGTGAGCAGTACTTC.